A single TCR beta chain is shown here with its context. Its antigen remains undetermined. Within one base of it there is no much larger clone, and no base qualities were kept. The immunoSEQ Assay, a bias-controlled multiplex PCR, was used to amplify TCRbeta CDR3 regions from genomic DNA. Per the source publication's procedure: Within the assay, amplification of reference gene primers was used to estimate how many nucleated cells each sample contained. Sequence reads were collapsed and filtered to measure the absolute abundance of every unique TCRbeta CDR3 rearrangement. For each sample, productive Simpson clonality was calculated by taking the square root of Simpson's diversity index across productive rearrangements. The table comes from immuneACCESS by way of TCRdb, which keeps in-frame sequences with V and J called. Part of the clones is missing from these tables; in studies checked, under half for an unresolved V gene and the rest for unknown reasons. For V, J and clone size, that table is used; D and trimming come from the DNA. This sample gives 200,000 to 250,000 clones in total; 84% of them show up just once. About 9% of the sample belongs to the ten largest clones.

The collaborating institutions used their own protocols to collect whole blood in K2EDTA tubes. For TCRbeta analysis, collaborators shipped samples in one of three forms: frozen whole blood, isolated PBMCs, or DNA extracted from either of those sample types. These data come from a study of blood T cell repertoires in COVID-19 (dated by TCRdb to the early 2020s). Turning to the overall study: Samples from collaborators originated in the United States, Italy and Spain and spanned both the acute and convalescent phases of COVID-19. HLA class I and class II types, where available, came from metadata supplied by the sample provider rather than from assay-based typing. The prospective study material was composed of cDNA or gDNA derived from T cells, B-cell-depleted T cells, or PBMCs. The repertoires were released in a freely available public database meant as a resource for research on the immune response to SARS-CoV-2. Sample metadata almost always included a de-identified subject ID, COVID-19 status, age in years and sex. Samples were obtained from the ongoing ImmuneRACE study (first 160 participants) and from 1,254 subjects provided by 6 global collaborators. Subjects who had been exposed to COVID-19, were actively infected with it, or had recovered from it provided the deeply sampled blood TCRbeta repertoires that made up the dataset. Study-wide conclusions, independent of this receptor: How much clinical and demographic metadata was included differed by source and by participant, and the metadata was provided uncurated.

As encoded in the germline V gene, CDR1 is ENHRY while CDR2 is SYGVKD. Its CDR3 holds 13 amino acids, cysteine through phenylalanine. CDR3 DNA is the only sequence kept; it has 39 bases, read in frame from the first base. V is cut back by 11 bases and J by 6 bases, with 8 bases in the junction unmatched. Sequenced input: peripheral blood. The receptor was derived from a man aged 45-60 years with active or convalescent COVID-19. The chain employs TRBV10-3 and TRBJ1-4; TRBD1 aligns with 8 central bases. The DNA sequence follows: TGTGCCGCCCAGGGGGCATGGGATGAAAAACTGTTTTTT. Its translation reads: CAAQGAWDEKLFF.